This T cell receptor beta chain derives from a study of cytomegalovirus exposure and HLA in healthy donors. Overall study results and limits: The availability of immune exposure information extended only to CMV serostatus. A later analysis showed that HLA-associated TCR beta chains had undergone more clonal expansion than equally common others. A few of the chains that were CMV-associated were confirmed in vitro to be specific for CMV antigens.

About this clone itself: Its specificity is not known.

13 Jbeta primers and 60 Vbeta primers were used for the PCR. Method: immunoSEQ multiplex PCR; TCRdb's copy keeps in-frame clones and lacks some. The table lists roughly 160,000 clones, 65% to 90% of them singletons. The V gene's germline CDR1 is LNHNV and CDR2 YYDKDF (reference sequence). V gave up 2 bases and J gave up 2 bases; unmatched junction bases: 2. The CDR3 extends over 14 amino acids. The V call is TRBV15, the J call TRBJ2-7; 8 bases agree with TRBD1. The sequence came from a man aged 45-65 years in good health and CMV-seropositive. Sequencing input: PBMCs. Written as DNA, the CDR3 is TGTGCCACCAGCAGAACAGGGGGGACCTACGAGCAGTACTTC. Translating it yields CATSRTGGTYEQYF.